The T cell receptor beta chain under discussion was sequenced for a study of T cells in Graves' hyperthyroidism and ophthalmopathy. Study-level findings and limits: Blood also carried most thyroid clonotypes expanded above 0.001.

This CDR3 has 13 amino acids. V was shortened by 1 base and J by 8 bases, with 12 bases between the two germline ends. Germline loops: CDR1 SGHTA, CDR2 FQGNSA. The CDR3 regions of TCR beta were amplified from RNA transcripts. Primed by the HTBI set, a first-round RT-PCR was run on the TCR CDR3. Each CDR3 protein gets one entry after TCRdb re-called the multiplex PCR reads with MiXCR. This table holds roughly 580,000 distinct CDR3 sequences, about 43% found once. With regard to this clonotype: Its target is unknown.

This chain joins TRBV7-2 and TRBJ2-7; TRBD2 might be the D (6 bases). This receptor was obtained from a woman aged 18-35 years with Graves' hyperthyroidism. Sequencing used peripheral blood or thyroid tissue (not recorded which). CDR3 protein: CASSLDRGGKQYF. CDR3 DNA: TGTGCCAGCAGCTTAGATCGCGGCGGGAAGCAGTACTTC.